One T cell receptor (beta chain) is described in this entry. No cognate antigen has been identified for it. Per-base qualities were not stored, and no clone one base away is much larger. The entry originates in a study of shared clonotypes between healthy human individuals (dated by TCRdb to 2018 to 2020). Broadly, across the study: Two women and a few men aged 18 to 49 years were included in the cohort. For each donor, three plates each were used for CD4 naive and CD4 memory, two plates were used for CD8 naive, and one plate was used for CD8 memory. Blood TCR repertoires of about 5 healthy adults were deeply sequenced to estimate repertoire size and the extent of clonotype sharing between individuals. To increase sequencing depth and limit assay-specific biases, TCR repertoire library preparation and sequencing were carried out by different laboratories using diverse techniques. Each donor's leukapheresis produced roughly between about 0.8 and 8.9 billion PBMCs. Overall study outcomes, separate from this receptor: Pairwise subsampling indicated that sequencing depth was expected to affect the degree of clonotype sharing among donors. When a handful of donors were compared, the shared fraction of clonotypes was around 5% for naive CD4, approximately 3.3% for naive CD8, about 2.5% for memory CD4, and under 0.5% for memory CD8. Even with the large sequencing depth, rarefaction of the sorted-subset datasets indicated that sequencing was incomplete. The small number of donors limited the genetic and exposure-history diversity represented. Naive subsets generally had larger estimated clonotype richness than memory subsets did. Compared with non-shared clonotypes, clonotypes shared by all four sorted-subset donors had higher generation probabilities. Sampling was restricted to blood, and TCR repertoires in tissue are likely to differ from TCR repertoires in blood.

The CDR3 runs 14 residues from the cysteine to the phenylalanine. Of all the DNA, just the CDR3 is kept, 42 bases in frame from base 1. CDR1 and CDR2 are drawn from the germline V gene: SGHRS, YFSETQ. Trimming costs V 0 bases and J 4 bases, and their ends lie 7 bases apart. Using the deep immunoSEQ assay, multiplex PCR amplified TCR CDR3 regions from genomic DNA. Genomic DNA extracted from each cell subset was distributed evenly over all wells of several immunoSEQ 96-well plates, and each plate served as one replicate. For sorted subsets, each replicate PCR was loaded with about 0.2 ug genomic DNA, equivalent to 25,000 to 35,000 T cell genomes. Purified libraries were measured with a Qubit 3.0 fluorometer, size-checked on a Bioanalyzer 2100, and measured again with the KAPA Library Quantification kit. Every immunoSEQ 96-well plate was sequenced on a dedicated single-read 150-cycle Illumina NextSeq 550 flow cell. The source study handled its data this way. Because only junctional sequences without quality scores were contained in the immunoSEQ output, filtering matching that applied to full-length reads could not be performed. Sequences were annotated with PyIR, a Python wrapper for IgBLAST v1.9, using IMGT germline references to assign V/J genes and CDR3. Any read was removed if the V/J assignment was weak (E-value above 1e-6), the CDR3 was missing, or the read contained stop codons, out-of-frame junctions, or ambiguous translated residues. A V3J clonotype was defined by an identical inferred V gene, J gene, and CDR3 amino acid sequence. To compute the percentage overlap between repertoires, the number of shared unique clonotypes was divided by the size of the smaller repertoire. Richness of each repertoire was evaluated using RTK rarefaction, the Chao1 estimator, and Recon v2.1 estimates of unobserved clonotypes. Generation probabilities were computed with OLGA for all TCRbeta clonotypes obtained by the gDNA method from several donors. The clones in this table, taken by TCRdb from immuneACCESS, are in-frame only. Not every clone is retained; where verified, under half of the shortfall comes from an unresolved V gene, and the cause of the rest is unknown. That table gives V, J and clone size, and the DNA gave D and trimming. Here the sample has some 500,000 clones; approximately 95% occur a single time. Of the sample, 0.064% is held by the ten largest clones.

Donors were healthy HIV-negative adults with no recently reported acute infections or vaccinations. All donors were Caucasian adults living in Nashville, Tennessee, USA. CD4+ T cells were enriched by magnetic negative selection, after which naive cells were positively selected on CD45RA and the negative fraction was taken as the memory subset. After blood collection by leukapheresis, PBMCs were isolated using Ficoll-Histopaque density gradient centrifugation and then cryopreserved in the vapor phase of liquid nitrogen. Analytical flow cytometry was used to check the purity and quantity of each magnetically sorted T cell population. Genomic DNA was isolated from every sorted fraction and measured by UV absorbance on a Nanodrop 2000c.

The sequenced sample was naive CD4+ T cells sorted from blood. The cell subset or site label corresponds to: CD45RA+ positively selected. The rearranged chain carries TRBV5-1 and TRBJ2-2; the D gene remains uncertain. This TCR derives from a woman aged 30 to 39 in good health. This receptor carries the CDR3 CASSLVAATGELFF. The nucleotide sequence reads TGCGCCAGCAGCTTGGTAGCAGCCACCGGGGAGCTGTTTTTT.